This T cell receptor (beta chain) originates from a study of blood T cell repertoires in COVID-19. Study-level background: Nucleic acid was either cDNA or gDNA, and it came from T cells, B-cell-depleted T cells, or PBMCs.

The CDR3 is made up of 15 amino acids. From germline, CDR1 is SGHVS and CDR2 FQNEAQ. V was shortened by 1 base and J by 4 bases, with 12 bases between the two germline ends. The repertoire was sequenced with immunoSEQ multiplex PCR; TCRdb's copy has only in-frame clones and lacks some. The sample holds about 420,000 clones; about 87% are singletons and the top ten take 0.65% to 1%. The chain combines TRBV7-8 with TRBJ2-3, with D maybe TRBD1 (5 bases). Sequenced sample: peripheral blood. This TCR was sampled from a man younger than 30 with COVID-19, enrolled during active disease. CDR3 nucleotides: TGTGCCAGCAGCTTAGAGGGGCAGGCAGCAGATACGCAGTATTTT. It yields the protein CASSLEGQAADTQYF.